This T cell receptor beta chain originates from a study of blood T cell repertoires in COVID-19. Study-level background: Spain, Italy and the United States supplied samples that represented acute and convalescent COVID-19. Sources were T cells, B-cell-depleted T cells, or PBMCs; the material itself was cDNA or gDNA.

This CDR3 has 17 amino acids. V lost 0 bases and J lost 4; bases outside the gene matches: 8. Authors' methods: It was from reference gene primer amplification that nucleated cell counts were estimated. Only in-frame clones appear in the TCRdb table, and some are missing; sequencing was by immunoSEQ multiplex PCR. The V and J calls and clone size are taken from that table; D and trimming were inferred from the DNA. The table shows around 72,000 clones, with 85% to 90% occurring only once. This clonotype originated in a man between 65 and 80 years old with active or convalescent COVID-19. J is TRBJ1-5 and V is TRBV5-3, with 9 bases that match TRBD1. TRBV5-3 qualifies as an ORF whose function is uncertain. The sequenced sample was peripheral blood. The CDR3 DNA sequence: TGTGCCAGAAGCTTGGGACAGGGGGTAGTAAGAAATCAGCCCCAGCATTTT. Translation gives CARSLGQGVVRNQPQHF.